The clone carrying this T cell receptor beta chain appeared a few times. The antigen is undetermined. Trimming stripped 6 bases from V and 5 bases from J, with 16 bases between. The germline V gene encodes CDR1 MNHNS and CDR2 SASEGT. CDR3 length: 15 residues. The data derive from a study of response to subunit inactivated influenza vaccine. Study-level results: Each seasonal flu vaccination may recruit only limited new T cells, authors suggested.

TCRdb redid the calling of the RT-PCR reads with MiXCR, one entry per CDR3 protein. The data show just under 250,000 distinct CDR3 sequences, 10% to 15% seen once. The sequence was obtained from a man aged 50 to 60 who received an inactivated influenza vaccine. Sequencing was performed on non-naive T cells sorted from PBMCs, taken approximately 15 days before vaccination. The chain recombines TRBV6-1 with TRBJ2-2, with TRBD1 as a possible D gene (5 bases). In DNA form, the CDR3 reads TGTGCCAGCAGCGTACAGGATCGGGTGACCGGGGAGCTGTTTTTT. It translates to CASSVQDRVTGELFF.